Each of the 20 T cell receptor beta chains below was sequenced from the same sample in a study of blood T cells in healthy people across ages. Through a sample-barcoded 5' primer and a J-beta primer mix, a second PCR was run for roughly 7 to 12 cycles. In TCRdb, the 5' RACE reads were re-called with MiXCR into one record per CDR3 protein. This table has roughly 640,000 distinct CDR3 sequences, approximately 30% appearing once. Sequencing was carried out using blood. The receptor source for this set is a woman aged 80 or over in good health.

This clonotype was recorded many times. CDR3 amino acids: CASSALAGLYNEQFF. CDR3 bases: TGTGCCAGCAGCGCACTAGCGGGGCTGTACAATGAGCAGTTCTTC. This chain connects TRBV5-6 to TRBJ2-1, with 10 bases identical to TRBD2. V lost 4 bases to trimming and J lost 4 bases; unmatched junction nucleotides: 5. Germline CDR1 SGHDT, CDR2 YYEEEE. The CDR3 contains 15 residues.

This clonotype was observed many times. The rearrangement uses TRBV18 and TRBJ2-3, with 12 nucleotides matching TRBD2. V shed 1 base and J 2 bases; nucleotides not matched to a gene: 4. The CDR3 extends over 17 amino acids. Germline loops: CDR1 KGHSH, CDR2 LQKENI. The CDR3 coding sequence is TGTGCCAGCTCACCACTTCGGACTAGCGGGAACACAGATACGCAGTATTTT. Translated, it gives CASSPLRTSGNTDTQYF.

The table lists this clonotype with a few counts. CDR3 coding DNA: TGTGCCAGCAGTGAACTAGCGGGGGGGCCATGGACCGGGGAGCTGTTTTTT. Its protein is CASSELAGGPWTGELFF. J is TRBJ2-2 and V is TRBV6-1, with TRBD2 matching 12 bases. The CDR3 consists of 17 residues. Germline lookup yields CDR1 MNHNS and CDR2 SASEGT. The V segment lost 2 bases and the J segment 5 bases; nucleotides outside the gene matches: 6.

J is TRBJ2-3 and V is TRBV19; 7 nucleotides agree with TRBD1. J gave up 5 bases and V 6 bases, and 5 bases lay outside the gene matches. Looked up from germline, CDR1 is LNHDA and CDR2 is SQIVND (reference sequence). This CDR3 contains 13 residues. The CDR3 is CASSLGTEDTQYF. The CDR3 nucleotides read TGTGCCAGTAGCCTCGGGACAGAAGATACGCAGTATTTT.

This clonotype was detected ten times or more. The chain links TRBV4-2 to TRBJ2-6, with a weak D call TRBD1 (6 bases). The V end was cut by 0 bases, the J end by 2 bases, with 8 bases between. The CDR3 is 16 residues long. Germline V CDR1 and CDR2: LGHNA, YNFKEQ. The CDR3, as DNA: TGTGCCAGCAGCCAAGAACCAGGGGCTGGGGCCAACGTCCTGACTTTC. Its translation is CASSQEPGAGANVLTF.

This clonotype was detected only a few times. This may come from a read error, since a much larger clone is one base off. The rearrangement links TRBV7-9 to TRBJ2-5; no clear D gene. CDR3 length equals 14 residues. V dropped 1 base and J dropped 1 base, with 7 bases sitting between them. CDR1 and CDR2 (germline): SEHNR, FQNEAQ (reference sequence). CDR3 in DNA: TGTGCCAGCAGCTTAGGAGAGTGCCAAGAGACCCAGTACTTC. Translated: CASSLGECQETQYF. Looking up the rest from reference TRBV7-9 and TRBJ2-5 gives the full variable domain: DTGVSQNPRHKITKRGQNVTFRCDPISEHNRLYWYRQTLGQGPEFLTYFQNEAQLEKSRLLSDRFSAERPKGSFSTLEIQRTEQGDSAMYLCASSLGECQETQYFGPGTRLLVL.

This rearrangement joins TRBV15 to TRBJ2-5; no clear D gene. The CDR3 has 10 amino acids. CDR1 LNHNV and CDR2 YYDKDF come from the germline V gene (reference sequence). V lost 9 bases to trimming and J lost 4 bases, with 6 bases between them. The CDR3 bases are TGTGCCACGGGATTAGAGACCCAGTACTTC. Protein: CATGLETQYF.

In this sample, this clonotype turned up many times. This sequence joins TRBV7-2 and TRBJ1-2; D is uncertain. V lost 5 bases and J 5 bases, leaving 15 bases between the germline ends. CDR3 length equals 14 residues. The germline CDR1 and CDR2 sequences are SGHTA and FQGNSA. CDR3 amino acids: CASSLGPLGYGYTF. The CDR3 bases are TGTGCCAGCAGCCTCGGACCTTTGGGGTATGGCTACACCTTC.

The table lists this clonotype with many counts. The chain links TRBV10-3 to TRBJ1-2; TRBD1 aligns across 11 bases. J gave up 5 bases and V 4 bases, and 6 bases lay outside the gene matches. The V gene's germline CDR1 is ENHRY and CDR2 SYGVKD. The CDR3 is 15 amino acids. The CDR3 nucleotides read TGTGCCATCAGTGGGACAGGGGGCGCGAGTTATGGCTACACCTTC. It translates to CAISGTGGASYGYTF.

In its sample, this clonotype was seen many times. The chain employs TRBV5-1 and TRBJ2-5; no reliable D call. The CDR3 is 14 amino acids. The V gene's germline CDR1 is SGHRS and CDR2 YFSETQ. Trimming left V 0 bases short and J 2 bases short, with 8 bases between. For the CDR3, the DNA is TGCGCCAGCAGCTTGGAATTAAGACAAGAGACCCAGTACTTC. Its translation is CASSLELRQETQYF. Complete variable domain (other parts from reference TRBV5-1 and TRBJ2-5): KAGVTQTPRYLIKTRGQQVTLSCSPISGHRSVSWYQQTPGQGLQFLFEYFSETQRNKGNFPGRFSGRQFSNSRSEMNVSTLELGDSALYLCASSLELRQETQYFGPGTRLLVL.

In this sample, this clonotype turned up many times. This may come from a read error, since a much larger clone is one base off. This chain links TRBV24-1 with TRBJ2-7, with D perhaps TRBD1 (6 bases). V dropped 3 bases and J dropped 7 bases, with 15 bases sitting between them. Germline CDR1 and CDR2: KGHDR and SFDVKD. The CDR3 runs 14 residues. The CDR3 here is CATSDRLAGDEQYF. CDR3 coding DNA: TGTGCCACCAGTGATCGGTTGGCAGGGGATGAGCAGTACTTC.

The table lists this clonotype with many counts. This chain connects TRBV20-1 to TRBJ1-2; a possible D gene is TRBD1 (5 bases). CDR1 and CDR2 from the germline V gene are DFQATT and SNEGSKA (reference sequence). V shed 5 bases and J shed 4 bases, with 11 bases lying between them. This CDR3 contains 12 residues. The CDR3 nucleotides are TGCAGTGCTTCCCGGGACCGCTATGGCTACACCTTC. Its translation is CSASRDRYGYTF.

This clonotype was seen a few times. The chain links TRBV7-2 to TRBJ1-1, with 8 bases fitting TRBD1. The J segment lost 1 base and the V segment lost 4 bases, leaving 5 bases of the junction unmatched. CDR3 length: 15 residues. Germline lookup yields CDR1 SGHTA and CDR2 FQGNSA. The CDR3 nucleotides are TGTGCCAGCAGCTCCTGGACAGGGTCGAACACTGAAGCTTTCTTT. As protein: CASSSWTGSNTEAFF.

This clonotype occurred many times. V usage is TRBV7-9 and J usage is TRBJ2-1; 12 nucleotides match TRBD2. J was trimmed by 9 bases and V by 6 bases; bases with no gene match: 6. Per the germline V gene, CDR1 is SEHNR and CDR2 is FQNEAQ (reference sequence). The CDR3 length is 14 residues. The CDR3 here is CASSSSGGAGEQFF. CDR3 coding DNA: TGTGCCAGCAGTTCTAGCGGGGGGGCCGGTGAGCAGTTCTTC. Filled out from reference TRBV7-9 and TRBJ2-1, the complete variable domain reads DTGVSQNPRHKITKRGQNVTFRCDPISEHNRLYWYRQTLGQGPEFLTYFQNEAQLEKSRLLSDRFSAERPKGSFSTLEIQRTEQGDSAMYLCASSSSGGAGEQFFGPGTRLTVL.

The CDR3 loop reads CASSQDPINGGSTDTQYF. The CDR3 nucleotides read TGCGCCAGCAGCCAAGATCCCATTAACGGGGGTAGCACAGATACGCAGTATTTT. The chain joins TRBV4-1 to TRBJ2-3, with a weak D call TRBD2 (6 bases). Trimming took off 0 bases at V and 0 bases at J, with 16 bases between the two ends. Germline CDR1 is MGHRA and CDR2 is YSYEKL. The CDR3 has 18 residues.

Only a few counts were recorded for this clonotype. This could be a read error, since a much larger clone is one nucleotide away. The rearrangement links TRBV5-1 to TRBJ2-6; the D is unclear. Trimming removed 6 bases at V and 1 base at J, with 8 bases between. This CDR3 is 14 amino acids long. From germline, CDR1 is SGHRS and CDR2 YFSETQ. Here the CDR3 reads CASTGTSGANVLTF. For the CDR3, the DNA is TGCGCCAGCACCGGAACTTCTGGGGCCAACGTCCTGACTTTC.

This clonotype has a count of ten or more. The gene calls are TRBV5-1 and TRBJ2-5; TRBD1 matches 10 bases. This CDR3 is built from 17 residues. J lost 4 bases, V lost 4 bases, and 13 bases had no gene match. CDR1 SGHRS and CDR2 YFSETQ come from the germline V gene. The CDR3 region is CASSITPGTGVGETQYF. In DNA form, the CDR3 reads TGCGCCAGCAGCATCACACCCGGGACAGGGGTTGGAGAGACCCAGTACTTC.

As regards this clonotype: A much larger clone differs from this one at a single base, so this may be a read error. In nucleotides, the CDR3 is TGTGCCATCGCAGGGGGGAGCAATCAGCCCCAGCATTTT. This encodes CAIAGGSNQPQHF. The V gene is TRBV10-3, the J gene TRBJ1-5, with 7 bases matching TRBD1. Germline V lookup: CDR1 ENHRY, CDR2 SYGVKD. V shed 8 bases, J shed 1 base, and the junction held 2 bases outside the gene matches. This CDR3 comprises 13 residues.

Here the CDR3 reads CASSDRSIIGNTEAFF. The CDR3 nucleotides are TGCGCCAGCAGTGATCGATCAATCATCGGGAACACTGAAGCTTTCTTT. The chain links TRBV10-2 to TRBJ1-1; no reliable D call. Per germline, CDR1 WSHSY and CDR2 SAAADI. The ends were cut back, 3 bases at V and 1 base at J, with 15 bases in the middle. The CDR3 has 16 amino acids.

The CDR3 sequence: CAWRRGRNTEAFF. CDR3 nucleotides: TGTGCCTGGAGAAGGGGAAGGAACACTGAAGCTTTCTTT. The V call is TRBV30, the J call TRBJ1-1; possible D gene TRBD1, 5 bases. Germline V gene sequence: CDR1 GTSNPN, CDR2 SVGIG (reference sequence). V lost 3 bases and J lost 1, with 9 bases in between. The CDR3 runs to 13 residues.